This paragraph reports one T cell receptor beta chain. These data originate in a study of blood T cell repertoires in COVID-19. The overall study: The United States, Italy and Spain provided the acute and convalescent COVID-19 samples.

Here immunoSEQ multiplex PCR was the method, and the copy in TCRdb shows in-frame clones only, minus some. The table includes around 430,000 clones, roughly 88% detected once. From germline, CDR1 is SGDLS and CDR2 YYNGEE. J lost 8 bases, V lost 3 bases, and 8 bases had no gene match. CDR3 size: 15 residues. Sequenced input: peripheral blood. The clonotype was recovered from a woman aged 50 to 65 with COVID-19, enrolled during active disease. The rearrangement links TRBV9 to TRBJ1-2, with 12 bases aligning to TRBD1. The CDR3 is CASSASGQGALGYTF. CDR3 in DNA: TGTGCCAGCAGCGCTTCGGGACAGGGGGCCCTAGGCTACACCTTC.